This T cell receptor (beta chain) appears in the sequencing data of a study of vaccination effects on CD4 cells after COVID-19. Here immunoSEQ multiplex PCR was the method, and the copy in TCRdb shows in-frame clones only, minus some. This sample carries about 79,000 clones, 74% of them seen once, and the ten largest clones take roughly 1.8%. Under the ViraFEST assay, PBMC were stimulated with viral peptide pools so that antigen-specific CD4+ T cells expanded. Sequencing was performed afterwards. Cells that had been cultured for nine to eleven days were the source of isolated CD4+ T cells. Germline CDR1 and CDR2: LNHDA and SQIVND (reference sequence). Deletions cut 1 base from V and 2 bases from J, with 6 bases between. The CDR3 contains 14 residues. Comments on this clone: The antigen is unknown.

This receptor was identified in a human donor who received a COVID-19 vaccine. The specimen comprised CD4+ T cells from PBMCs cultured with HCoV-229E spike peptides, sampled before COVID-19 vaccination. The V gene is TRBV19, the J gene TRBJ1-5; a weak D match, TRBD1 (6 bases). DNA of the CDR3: TGTGCCAGTAGTATAGGACAGGGCAATCAGCCCCAGCATTTT. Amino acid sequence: CASSIGQGNQPQHF.